These T cell receptor beta chains were read from a single sample in a study of control samples from healthy donors and cancer patients. Sequencing used immunoSEQ multiplex PCR; TCRdb keeps in-frame clones, though not all of them. Found here are about 160,000 clones, around 96% of them singletons; the top ten hold approximately 1%. Specimen: blood. The origin of the receptors is a young woman in good health. The CDR3 runs from the conserved cysteine through the conserved F or W.

>17|TRBV5-1
CASSLGTGVATNEKLFF
>13|TRBV5-6
CASSLASRNEQFF
>19|TRBV5-4
CASSLLVFRGSGRVYEQYF
>15|TRBV27
CASSLMAGSNQPQHF
>12|TRBV29-1
CSVGKVLKGYTF
>13|TRBV3-1/TRBV3-2
CASRATGGLGYTF
>13|TRBV29-1
CSSRSGNTGELFF
>15|TRBV9
CASSPYLQGNYGYTF
>12|TRBV28
CASSPPVRAQHF
>12|TRBV5-4
CASRGVYRGYTF
>13|TRBV12-3/TRBV12-4
CASSLTEHTEAFF
>14|TRBV6-5
CASSLPGSNQPQHF
>14|TRBV7-9
CASSFRWLGHGYTF
>17|TRBV14
CASSQRAGVNSGGELFF
>13|TRBV5-5
CASSLIWGNGYTF
>12|TRBV4-1
CASSQGGNEQFF
>14|TRBV5-6
CASSNLISYNEQFF
>13|TRBV18
CASSPGGPETQYF
>15|TRBV7-3
CATPPRMPSNQPQHF
>13|TRBV7-9
CASSLGIFQPQHF
>16|TRBV9
CASSVGDRGLSYEQYF
>13|TRBV30
CAWSVRDRGEQYF
>15|TRBV7-9
CASSLGMTGTLGYTF
>13|TRBV12-3/TRBV12-4
CASSPTSTNEQFF
>13|TRBV28
CASSTDRDTEAFF
>14|TRBV29-1
CSVDGRPSTDTQYF
>17|TRBV27
CASSSNGQGVREETQYF
>16|TRBV15
CATSAVGNVPGTGKFF
>18|TRBV9
CASSRLPAGVHSGNTIYF
>15|TRBV9
CASSLYLTENTEAFF
>14|TRBV6-4
CASSDYGGNQPQHF
>16|TRBV18
CASSPRWATGNTEAFF
>17|TRBV6-2/TRBV6-3
CASSPLSSGLAGNEQFF
>16|TRBV3-1/TRBV3-2
CASSPPSGGAFNEQFF
>15|TRBV7-8
CASSLREDRTYEQYF
>17|TRBV9
CASSKSRDRGLGNTIYF
>15|TRBV5-1
CASSSSSRSRTEAFF
>15|TRBV7-9
CASSFPGAVKNEQFF
>16|TRBV5-4
CASSFSGGVGSDTQYF
>12|TRBV3-1/TRBV3-2
CASSLGTPEQYF
>16|TRBV9
CASSEEGQGEYNEQFF
>13|TRBV27
CASSTDRAYGYTF
>14|TRBV7-9
CASSFPLGGYEQYF
>13|TRBV5-6
CASSFQNYNEQFF
>14|TRBV11-3
CASSSGTLGETQYF
>15|TRBV2
CASSEPISPYYEQYF